Listed below are T cell receptor beta chains from one sample, sequenced in a study of shared clonotypes between healthy human individuals. Here immunoSEQ multiplex PCR was the method, and the copy in TCRdb shows in-frame clones only, minus some. The top ten clones hold roughly 0.06% of a sample with roughly 530,000 clones, 90% to 96% of them seen once. Material for sequencing was naive CD4+ T cells sorted from blood. The receptors shown here come from a woman in her thirties in good health. CDR3s include the opening cysteine and the closing phenylalanine or tryptophan. Each record gives: clone size, V gene, J gene, D gene, CDR3 DNA, CDR3 protein. A D gene is named only where the DNA matches it firmly. Clone size is given for some rows only: seen once, a few or many times, or a class if the clone is expanded.

abundance: .; v_gene: TRBV20-1; j_gene: TRBJ2-5; d_gene: .; CDR3nt: TGCAGTGCTAGGACAGCAGAGACCCAGTACTTC; CDR3aa: CSARTAETQYF
abundance: .; v_gene: TRBV5-1; j_gene: TRBJ2-1; d_gene: TRBD1; CDR3nt: TGCGCCAGCAGCTTGATCGACAGGGGCGGCGAGCAGTTCTTC; CDR3aa: CASSLIDRGGEQFF
abundance: .; v_gene: TRBV19; j_gene: TRBJ2-3; d_gene: TRBD2; CDR3nt: TGTGCCAGTAGTATTCTGCTAGCGGGAGTTGGCACAGATACGCAGTATTTT; CDR3aa: CASSILLAGVGTDTQYF
abundance: .; v_gene: TRBV11-2; j_gene: TRBJ2-2; d_gene: .; CDR3nt: TGTGCCAGCAGGGGGCACACCGGGGAGCTGTTTTTT; CDR3aa: CASRGHTGELFF
abundance: .; v_gene: TRBV6-1; j_gene: TRBJ2-3; d_gene: .; CDR3nt: TGTGCCAGCCTTGACTTAATCACAGATACGCAGTATTTT; CDR3aa: CASLDLITDTQYF
abundance: .; v_gene: TRBV28; j_gene: TRBJ1-6; d_gene: .; CDR3nt: TGTGCCAGCAGCCCACCCTCCTATAATTCACCCCTCCACTTT; CDR3aa: CASSPPSYNSPLHF
abundance: .; v_gene: TRBV27; j_gene: TRBJ1-1; d_gene: .; CDR3nt: TGTGCCAGCGATCGCCTACCGGCGGCCCCGAACACTGAAGCTTTCTTT; CDR3aa: CASDRLPAAPNTEAFF
abundance: once; v_gene: TRBV28; j_gene: TRBJ1-1; d_gene: .; CDR3nt: TGTGCCAGCAGCTCTCCACAGGGTACGAACACTGAAGCTTTCTTT; CDR3aa: CASSSPQGTNTEAFF
abundance: .; v_gene: TRBV19; j_gene: TRBJ2-1; d_gene: .; CDR3nt: TGTGCCAGTAGTATGGGGGATAGGGCCTACAATGAGCAGTTCTTC; CDR3aa: CASSMGDRAYNEQFF
abundance: .; v_gene: TRBV29-1; j_gene: TRBJ2-5; d_gene: TRBD1; CDR3nt: TGCAGCGTTGAAGATGGGACAGGGCGGGAGACCCAGTACTTC; CDR3aa: CSVEDGTGRETQYF
abundance: .; v_gene: TRBV27; j_gene: TRBJ2-6; d_gene: .; CDR3nt: TGTGCCAGCACCGACCTGTGGGGCGATGGGGCCAACGTCCTGACTTTC; CDR3aa: CASTDLWGDGANVLTF
abundance: once; v_gene: TRBV10-2; j_gene: TRBJ1-3; d_gene: TRBD1; CDR3nt: TGCGCCAGCAGTGAGTCTTTTGGCGGGACAGTTTCTGGAAACACCATATATTTT; CDR3aa: CASSESFGGTVSGNTIYF
abundance: .; v_gene: TRBV5-1; j_gene: TRBJ2-1; d_gene: TRBD1; CDR3nt: TGCGCCAGCAGCGGCAGGGGGACAGCTAACAATGAGCAGTTCTTC; CDR3aa: CASSGRGTANNEQFF
abundance: once; v_gene: TRBV28; j_gene: TRBJ1-5; d_gene: .; CDR3nt: TGTGCCAGCAGGGGGGTCGAGGGGCATCAGCCCCAGCATTTT; CDR3aa: CASRGVEGHQPQHF
abundance: .; v_gene: TRBV11-2; j_gene: TRBJ2-6; d_gene: .; CDR3nt: TGTGCCAGCAGCTCCATCCACAGCTCTGGGGCCAACGTCCTGACTTTC; CDR3aa: CASSSIHSSGANVLTF
abundance: .; v_gene: TRBV20-1; j_gene: TRBJ2-3; d_gene: .; CDR3nt: TGCAGTGCTAGGTCTCCGCCCACGCAGTATTTT; CDR3aa: CSARSPPTQYF
abundance: .; v_gene: TRBV6-5; j_gene: TRBJ1-5; d_gene: .; CDR3nt: TGTGCCAGCAGTTCGGACGGATATCAGCCCCAGCATTTT; CDR3aa: CASSSDGYQPQHF
abundance: .; v_gene: TRBV11-2; j_gene: TRBJ2-7; d_gene: TRBD1; CDR3nt: TGTGCCAGCAGCTTAGATCTTGGGACAGCAGCTTACGAGCAGTACTTC; CDR3aa: CASSLDLGTAAYEQYF
abundance: .; v_gene: TRBV2; j_gene: TRBJ2-1; d_gene: .; CDR3nt: TGTGCCAGCAATGATATAGATAGGTGGAATGAGCAGTTCTTC; CDR3aa: CASNDIDRWNEQFF
abundance: .; v_gene: TRBV5-1; j_gene: TRBJ2-1; d_gene: TRBD2; CDR3nt: TGCGCCAGTACTAGCGGGGGCAGCTCCTACAATGAGCAGTTCTTC; CDR3aa: CASTSGGSSYNEQFF
abundance: .; v_gene: TRBV7-2; j_gene: TRBJ2-3; d_gene: TRBD2; CDR3nt: TGTGCCAGCAGGACTAGCGGGAGCACGCAGTATTTT; CDR3aa: CASRTSGSTQYF
abundance: once; v_gene: TRBV6-6; j_gene: TRBJ2-3; d_gene: .; CDR3nt: TGTGCCAGCACCCCCAGGATCGCAGATACGCAGTATTTT; CDR3aa: CASTPRIADTQYF
abundance: .; v_gene: TRBV28; j_gene: TRBJ2-7; d_gene: TRBD2; CDR3nt: TGTGCCAGCAGTCCGGGACTAGCGGGACCGCTTATGAGGGCCTACGAGCAGTACTTC; CDR3aa: CASSPGLAGPLMRAYEQYF
abundance: .; v_gene: TRBV5-8; j_gene: TRBJ2-7; d_gene: .; CDR3nt: TGTGCCAGCAGGGGACACTACGAGCAGTACTTC; CDR3aa: CASRGHYEQYF
abundance: .; v_gene: TRBV5-1; j_gene: TRBJ2-3; d_gene: .; CDR3nt: TGCGCCAGCAGGCGAGGGGGGGACTCTAGCGGATCACTCACAGATACGCAGTATTTT; CDR3aa: CASRRGGDSSGSLTDTQYF
abundance: .; v_gene: TRBV28; j_gene: TRBJ2-5; d_gene: .; CDR3nt: TGTGCCAGCAGTTTAGATGCAGGGCAAGAGACCCAGTACTTC; CDR3aa: CASSLDAGQETQYF
abundance: .; v_gene: TRBV30; j_gene: TRBJ2-1; d_gene: TRBD2; CDR3nt: TGTGCCTGGAACGGGAGGACCTACAATGAGCAGTTCTTC; CDR3aa: CAWNGRTYNEQFF
abundance: .; v_gene: TRBV18; j_gene: TRBJ2-1; d_gene: .; CDR3nt: TGTGCCAGCTCACCACTGGAAGCGACAACCTACAATGAGCAGTTCTTC; CDR3aa: CASSPLEATTYNEQFF
abundance: .; v_gene: TRBV15; j_gene: TRBJ2-7; d_gene: TRBD2; CDR3nt: TGTGCCACCGGAGCGGGAGGGCCTTTGGGCTACGAGCAGTACTTC; CDR3aa: CATGAGGPLGYEQYF
abundance: once; v_gene: TRBV5-1; j_gene: TRBJ1-1; d_gene: .; CDR3nt: TGCGCCAGCAATTTTCGTGTACGAGGGCTTTCCATGAACACTGAAGCTTTCTTT; CDR3aa: CASNFRVRGLSMNTEAFF
abundance: once; v_gene: TRBV6-1; j_gene: TRBJ2-7; d_gene: .; CDR3nt: TGTGCCAGCAGTGAAGCAATCACGGGACCCTACGAGCAGTACTTC; CDR3aa: CASSEAITGPYEQYF
abundance: .; v_gene: TRBV6-6; j_gene: TRBJ2-2; d_gene: .; CDR3nt: TGTGCCAGCAGCGAACCTCTCATCCGGGTTACCGGGGAGCTGTTTTTT; CDR3aa: CASSEPLIRVTGELFF
abundance: .; v_gene: TRBV5-8; j_gene: TRBJ2-7; d_gene: .; CDR3nt: TGTGCCAGCAGCTTCTCACCCCTAGCCGAGCAGTACTTC; CDR3aa: CASSFSPLAEQYF
abundance: once; v_gene: TRBV18; j_gene: TRBJ1-5; d_gene: TRBD1; CDR3nt: TGTGCCAGCTCACTCACCGGGACAGGGGTAGGCAATCAGCCCCAGCATTTT; CDR3aa: CASSLTGTGVGNQPQHF
abundance: once; v_gene: TRBV10-3; j_gene: TRBJ2-1; d_gene: TRBD1; CDR3nt: TGTGCCATCAAGCGCGGGACAGGGGTCAATGAGCAGTTCTTC; CDR3aa: CAIKRGTGVNEQFF
abundance: .; v_gene: TRBV7-8; j_gene: TRBJ1-1; d_gene: TRBD1; CDR3nt: TGTGCCAGCAGCTATAGGACAGGGGTGAGAACTGAAGCTTTCTTT; CDR3aa: CASSYRTGVRTEAFF
abundance: .; v_gene: TRBV6-6; j_gene: TRBJ2-1; d_gene: .; CDR3nt: TGTGCCAGCAGTTACTCGGGTAACAACAATGAGCAGTTCTTC; CDR3aa: CASSYSGNNNEQFF
abundance: .; v_gene: TRBV5-4; j_gene: TRBJ2-5; d_gene: .; CDR3nt: TGTGCCAGCAGCTTGGGGCTCGGAGAGACCCAGTACTTC; CDR3aa: CASSLGLGETQYF
abundance: .; v_gene: TRBV18; j_gene: TRBJ1-1; d_gene: TRBD1; CDR3nt: TGTGCCAGCTCATACAGCAGGGGGACGGACACTGAAGCTTTCTTT; CDR3aa: CASSYSRGTDTEAFF
abundance: .; v_gene: TRBV15; j_gene: TRBJ2-4; d_gene: .; CDR3nt: TGTGCCACCAGGGGAGCGGCCAAAAACATTCAGTACTTC; CDR3aa: CATRGAAKNIQYF
abundance: .; v_gene: TRBV28; j_gene: TRBJ1-2; d_gene: .; CDR3nt: TGTGCCAGCAGTGTGGCAGAGAACTATGGCTACACCTTC; CDR3aa: CASSVAENYGYTF
abundance: once; v_gene: TRBV7-9; j_gene: TRBJ2-3; d_gene: .; CDR3nt: TGTGCCAGCAGCTTAGGACAGCACACAGATACGCAGTATTTT; CDR3aa: CASSLGQHTDTQYF